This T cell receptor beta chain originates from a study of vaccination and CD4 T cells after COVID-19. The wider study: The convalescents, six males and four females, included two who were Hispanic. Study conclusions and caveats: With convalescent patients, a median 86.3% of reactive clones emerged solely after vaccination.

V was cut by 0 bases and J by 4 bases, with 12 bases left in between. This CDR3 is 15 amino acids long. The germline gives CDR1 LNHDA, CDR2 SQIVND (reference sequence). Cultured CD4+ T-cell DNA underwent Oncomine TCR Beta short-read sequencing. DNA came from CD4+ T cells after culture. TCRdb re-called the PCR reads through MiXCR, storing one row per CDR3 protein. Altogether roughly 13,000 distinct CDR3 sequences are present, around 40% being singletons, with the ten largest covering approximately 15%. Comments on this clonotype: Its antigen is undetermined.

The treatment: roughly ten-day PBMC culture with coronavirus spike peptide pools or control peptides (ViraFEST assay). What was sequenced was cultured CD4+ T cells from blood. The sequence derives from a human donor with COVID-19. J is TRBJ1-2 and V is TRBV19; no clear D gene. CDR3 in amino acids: CASSIDGSAGYGYTF. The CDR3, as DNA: TGTGCCAGTAGTATAGACGGTTCCGCGGGCTATGGCTACACCTTC.